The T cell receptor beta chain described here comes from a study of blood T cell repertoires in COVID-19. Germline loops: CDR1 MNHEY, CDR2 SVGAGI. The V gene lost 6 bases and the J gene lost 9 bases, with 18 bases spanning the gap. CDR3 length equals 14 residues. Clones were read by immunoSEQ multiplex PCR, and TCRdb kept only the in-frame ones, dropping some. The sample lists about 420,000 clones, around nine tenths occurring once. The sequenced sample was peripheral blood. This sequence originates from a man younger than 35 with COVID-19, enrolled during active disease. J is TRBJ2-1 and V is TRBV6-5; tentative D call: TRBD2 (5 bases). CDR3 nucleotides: TGTGCCAGCAGCCAGACTGGCGGGCAGAGTGAGCAGTTCTTC. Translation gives CASSQTGGQSEQFF.